These T cell receptor beta chains were read from a single sample in a study of cytotoxic CD8 clonotypes in ibrutinib-treated CLL. TCRdb keeps only in-frame clones here, not all; method: immunoSEQ multiplex PCR. The sample lists some 140,000 clones, about 91% seen once, with 10% to 12% in the top ten. This material consisted of PBMCs, taken after 12 months of ibrutinib treatment. The receptors stem from a human donor with chronic lymphocytic leukemia. Each CDR3 is given with its conserved first and last residue. D genes are given only for firm matches. A row's size may be missing; if present it is once, few, many or a size class.

TRBD1	once	TRBV28	TRBJ2-4	CASTRTGRKNIQYF	TGTGCCAGCACCCGGACAGGGAGGAAAAACATTCAGTACTTC
.	.	TRBV25-1	TRBJ1-6	CASTAGLKNSPLHF	TGTGCCAGCACTGCGGGGTTAAAGAATTCACCCCTCCACTTT
.	.	TRBV7-2	TRBJ1-3	CASSLVGWAGNTIYF	TGTGCCAGCAGCTTGGTGGGGTGGGCTGGAAACACCATATATTTT
.	.	TRBV14	TRBJ2-7	CASSQIRNSYEQYF	TGTGCCAGCAGCCAAATCCGCAACTCCTACGAGCAGTACTTC
.	.	TRBV29-1	TRBJ1-2	CSVEAYGYTF	TGCAGCGTTGAGGCATATGGCTACACCTTC
TRBD2	.	TRBV4-2	TRBJ2-1	CASSQESLAGINEQFF	TGTGCCAGCAGCCAAGAATCGCTAGCGGGGATAAATGAGCAGTTCTTC
.	.	TRBV7-2	TRBJ1-1	CASSLGQNTEAFF	TGTGCCAGCAGCTTAGGACAGAACACTGAAGCTTTCTTT
TRBD1	.	TRBV11-2	TRBJ1-5	CASSLRLGDRVESDQPQHF	TGTGCCAGCAGCTTGCGGCTTGGGGACAGGGTAGAATCTGATCAGCCCCAGCATTTT
.	.	TRBV7-2	TRBJ2-3	CASREGPGADTQYF	TGTGCCAGCAGAGAAGGGCCGGGCGCAGATACGCAGTATTTT
.	.	TRBV25-1	TRBJ2-3	CASSEPGSGVGTQYF	TGTGCCAGCAGTGAACCCGGGAGTGGCGTAGGTACGCAGTATTTT
.	.	TRBV28	TRBJ2-1	CASSKGYNEQFF	TGTGCCAGCAGTAAGGGATACAATGAGCAGTTCTTC
.	.	TRBV11-3	TRBJ2-3	CASSLLGASDTQYF	TGTGCCAGCAGCTTACTAGGAGCGTCAGATACGCAGTATTTT
TRBD1	once	TRBV28	TRBJ2-5	CASRLGQGGKETQYF	TGTGCCAGCAGACTTGGACAGGGGGGAAAAGAGACCCAGTACTTC
TRBD1	.	TRBV4-3	TRBJ1-1	CASSQGLGQTNTEAFF	TGCGCCAGCAGCCAAGGGTTGGGACAGACGAACACTGAAGCTTTCTTT
TRBD1	.	TRBV19	TRBJ1-5	CASATWTGGVGSNQPQHF	TGTGCCAGTGCGACCTGGACAGGAGGAGTTGGTAGCAATCAGCCCCAGCATTTT
.	.	TRBV27	TRBJ1-1	CASSFRTAEYKGTEAFF	TGTGCCAGCAGTTTCCGGACAGCCGAATACAAGGGCACTGAAGCTTTCTTT
.	.	TRBV19	TRBJ1-2	CASSPHRDDYGYTF	TGTGCCAGCTCCCCCCACAGGGACGACTATGGCTACACCTTC
TRBD1	.	TRBV6-6	TRBJ2-1	CASTYPGDRVEHEQFF	TGTGCCAGCACCTACCCCGGGGACAGGGTAGAACATGAGCAGTTCTTC
TRBD2	.	TRBV11-3	TRBJ2-7	CASATSGMSVQYF	TGTGCCAGCGCGACTAGCGGGATGTCGGTGCAGTACTTC
.	.	TRBV4-2	TRBJ2-7	CASSQEGLEATYEQYF	TGTGCCAGCAGCCAAGAAGGTCTAGAAGCAACCTACGAGCAGTACTTC
.	.	TRBV12-5	TRBJ2-1	CASGLGQLNEQFF	TGTGCTAGTGGTTTGGGACAGCTTAATGAGCAGTTCTTC
.	.	TRBV9	TRBJ1-4	CASSVATGTLGDGEKLFF	TGTGCCAGCAGCGTCGCCACGGGGACCCTCGGTGACGGTGAAAAACTGTTTTTT
.	.	TRBV7-9	TRBJ2-7	CASSVAGGSKGRDF	.
TRBD2	.	TRBV28	TRBJ2-7	CASVGGRGYEQYF	TGTGCCAGTGTGGGCGGGAGAGGGTACGAGCAGTACTTC
TRBD1	.	TRBV28	TRBJ2-3	CASSSGTGGSNTDTQYF	TGTGCCAGCAGTTCCGGGACAGGGGGCTCGAACACAGATACGCAGTATTTT
TRBD2	.	TRBV19	TRBJ2-1	CASSSSGGSSYNEQFF	TGTGCCAGTAGTTCCTCGGGGGGTAGCTCCTACAATGAGCAGTTCTTC
.	.	TRBV7-3	TRBJ2-1	CASSLGSASSEQFF	TGTGCCAGCAGCTTAGGGTCCGCCTCGAGTGAGCAGTTCTTC
.	.	TRBV9	TRBJ2-7	CASSVQGRDEQYF	TGTGCCAGCAGCGTGCAGGGGAGAGACGAGCAGTACTTC
.	.	TRBV7-2	TRBJ2-7	CASSIKGTYRTDEQYF	TGTGCCAGCAGTATAAAGGGGACATATCGTACGGACGAGCAGTACTTC
.	.	TRBV12-1	TRBJ2-1	CASSSRDSLYNEQFF	TGTGCCAGCAGCTCCCGGGACAGTCTATACAATGAGCAGTTCTTC
TRBD1	once	TRBV6-1	TRBJ1-1	CASSATGGTEAFF	TGTGCCAGCAGTGCAACAGGGGGCACTGAAGCTTTCTTT
.	.	TRBV29-1	TRBJ2-3	CSVDVGGTDTQYF	TGCAGCGTTGATGTCGGCGGCACAGATACGCAGTATTTT
TRBD1	.	TRBV7-9	TRBJ2-7	CASSLGPGQGSSYEQYF	TGTGCCAGCAGCTTAGGTCCCGGACAGGGCAGCTCCTACGAGCAGTACTTC
.	.	TRBV28	TRBJ2-3	CASSSKTSTDTQYF	TGTGCCAGCAGTTCCAAGACTAGCACAGATACGCAGTATTTT
.	.	TRBV11-1	TRBJ2-3	CASSLEVRSTDTQYF	TGTGCCAGCAGCTTAGAGGTCAGGAGCACAGATACGCAGTATTTT
.	.	TRBV15	TRBJ1-2	CATSRAKTEDSRYGYTF	TGTGCCACCAGCAGAGCGAAGACCGAGGACAGCCGCTATGGCTACACCTTC
.	.	TRBV27	TRBJ2-7	CASSLGQPYEQYF	TGTGCCAGCAGTCTCGGACAGCCCTACGAGCAGTACTTC
TRBD1	.	TRBV28	TRBJ1-3	CASTIQGSGNTIYF	TGTGCCAGCACCATACAGGGGTCTGGAAACACCATATATTTT
.	.	TRBV2	TRBJ2-7	CASSRDRAYEQYF	TGTGCCAGCAGTCGGGACCGAGCCTACGAGCAGTACTTC
.	.	TRBV28	TRBJ2-5	CASSLPPGPQETQYF	TGTGCCAGCAGTTTACCCCCTGGGCCACAAGAGACCCAGTACTTC
.	.	TRBV7-8	TRBJ2-5	CASSLVLAAQETQYF	TGTGCCAGCAGCTTAGTGTTGGCTGCACAAGAGACCCAGTACTTC
TRBD1	.	TRBV7-8	TRBJ2-5	CASSAWTGDMGETQYF	TGTGCCAGCAGCGCCTGGACAGGGGATATGGGTGAGACCCAGTACTTC
.	.	TRBV6-5	TRBJ2-5	CASSYGDLSDKTQYF	TGTGCCAGCAGTTACGGGGACCTATCTGACAAGACCCAGTACTTC
.	.	TRBV6-5	TRBJ2-3	CASRSGERTDTQYF	TGTGCCAGCAGGTCGGGAGAAAGGACAGATACGCAGTATTTT
TRBD2	.	TRBV28	TRBJ2-7	CASSSYSGTSGRYEQYF	TGTGCCAGCAGTTCGTATTCCGGGACTAGCGGGAGGTACGAGCAGTACTTC
.	.	TRBV30	TRBJ2-1	CAWSAWTPNSYNEQFF	TGTGCCTGGAGTGCGTGGACCCCTAATTCCTACAATGAGCAGTTCTTC
TRBD1	.	TRBV2	TRBJ2-7	CASSLQGTGRRNEQYF	TGTGCCAGCAGTCTACAAGGGACAGGGAGGAGGAACGAGCAGTACTTC
.	.	TRBV7-2	TRBJ2-1	CASSPEGVFYNEQFF	TGTGCCAGCAGCCCAGAAGGGGTATTCTACAATGAGCAGTTCTTC